This TCR beta chain was observed in a study of blood T cell repertoires in COVID-19. Trimming pared 4 bases from V and 4 bases from J, leaving 10 bases between. The CDR3 contains 13 residues. CDR1 and CDR2 (germline): MGHDK, SYGVNS. Here immunoSEQ multiplex PCR was the method, and the copy in TCRdb shows in-frame clones only, minus some. The repertoire holds under 250,000 clones, with over 75% as singletons. Sequenced material: PBMCs or T cells enriched from blood (not recorded which). The chain couples TRBV25-1 to TRBJ1-2; maybe TRBD1 (6 bases). The clonotype originates from a man aged 25-40 years with acute COVID-19. In DNA, the CDR3 is TGTGCCAGCAGTGCTCAGGGGTCCTATGGCTACACCTTC. Translated, it gives CASSAQGSYGYTF.